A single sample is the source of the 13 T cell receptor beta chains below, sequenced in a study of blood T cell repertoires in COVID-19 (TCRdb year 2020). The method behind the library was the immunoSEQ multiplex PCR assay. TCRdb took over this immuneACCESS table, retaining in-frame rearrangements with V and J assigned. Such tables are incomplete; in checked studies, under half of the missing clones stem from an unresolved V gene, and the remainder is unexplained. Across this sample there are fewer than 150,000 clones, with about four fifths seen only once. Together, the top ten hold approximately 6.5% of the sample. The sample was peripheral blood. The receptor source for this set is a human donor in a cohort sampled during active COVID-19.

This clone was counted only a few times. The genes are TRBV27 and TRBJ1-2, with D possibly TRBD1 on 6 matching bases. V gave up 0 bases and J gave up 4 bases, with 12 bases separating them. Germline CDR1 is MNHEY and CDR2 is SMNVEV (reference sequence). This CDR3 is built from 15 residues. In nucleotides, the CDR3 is TGTGCCAGCAGTTTATCGGTCCAGGGGAGCTATGGCTACACCTTC. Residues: CASSLSVQGSYGYTF.

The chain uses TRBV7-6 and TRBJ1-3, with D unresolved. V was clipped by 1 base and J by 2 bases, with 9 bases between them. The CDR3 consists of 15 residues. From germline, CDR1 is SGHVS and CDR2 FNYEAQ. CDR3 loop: CASSLDPVTGNTIYF. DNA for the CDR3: TGTGCCAGCAGCTTAGATCCGGTAACTGGAAACACCATATATTTT.

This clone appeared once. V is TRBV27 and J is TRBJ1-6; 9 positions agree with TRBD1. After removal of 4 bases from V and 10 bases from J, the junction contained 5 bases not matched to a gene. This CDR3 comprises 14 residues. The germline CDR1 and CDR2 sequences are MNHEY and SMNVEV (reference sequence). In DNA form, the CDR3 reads TGTGCCAGCAGTTCAACAGGGGGCTGGTCACCCCTCCACTTT. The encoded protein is CASSSTGGWSPLHF.

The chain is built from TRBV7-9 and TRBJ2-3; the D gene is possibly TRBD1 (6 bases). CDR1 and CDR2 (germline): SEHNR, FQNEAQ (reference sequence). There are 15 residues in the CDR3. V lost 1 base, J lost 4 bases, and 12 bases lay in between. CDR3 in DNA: TGTGCCAGCAGCTTAGATGGGGGCCCAGCAGATACGCAGTATTTT. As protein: CASSLDGGPADTQYF. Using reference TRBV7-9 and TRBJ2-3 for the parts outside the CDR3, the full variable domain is DTGVSQNPRHKITKRGQNVTFRCDPISEHNRLYWYRQTLGQGPEFLTYFQNEAQLEKSRLLSDRFSAERPKGSFSTLEIQRTEQGDSAMYLCASSLDGGPADTQYFGPGTRLTVL.

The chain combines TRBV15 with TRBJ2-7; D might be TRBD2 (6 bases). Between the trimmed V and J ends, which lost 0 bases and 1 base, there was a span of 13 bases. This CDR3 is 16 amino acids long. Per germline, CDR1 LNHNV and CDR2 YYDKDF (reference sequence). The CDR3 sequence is CATSRDHAGQSYEQYF. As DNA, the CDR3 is TGTGCCACCAGCAGAGATCACGCGGGGCAGTCCTACGAGCAGTACTTC.

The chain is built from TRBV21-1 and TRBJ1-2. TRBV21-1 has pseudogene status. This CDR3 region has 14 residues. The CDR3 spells CASSKVSMLAGYTF. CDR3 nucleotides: TGTGCCAGCAGCAAAGTATCTATGCTTGCTGGCTACACCTTC.

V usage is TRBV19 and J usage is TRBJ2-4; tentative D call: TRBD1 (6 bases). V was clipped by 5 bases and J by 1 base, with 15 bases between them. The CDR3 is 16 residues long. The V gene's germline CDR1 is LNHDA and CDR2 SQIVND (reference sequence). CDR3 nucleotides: TGTGCCAGTAGTCCGGCCGACAGGCTCGCCAAAAACATTCAGTACTTC. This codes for CASSPADRLAKNIQYF.

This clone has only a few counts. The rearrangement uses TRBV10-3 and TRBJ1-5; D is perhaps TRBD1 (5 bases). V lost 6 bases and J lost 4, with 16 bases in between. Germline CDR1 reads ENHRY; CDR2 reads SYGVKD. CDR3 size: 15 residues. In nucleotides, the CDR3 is TGTGCCATCAGCAGGGAGGAGTCAAGGAATCAGCCCCAGCATTTT. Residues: CAISREESRNQPQHF.

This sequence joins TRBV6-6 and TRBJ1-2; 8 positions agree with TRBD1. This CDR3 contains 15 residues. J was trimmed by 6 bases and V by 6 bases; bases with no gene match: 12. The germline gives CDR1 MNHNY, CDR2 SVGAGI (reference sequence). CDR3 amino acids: CASSSRQGSRDGYTF. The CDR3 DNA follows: TGTGCCAGCAGCTCCCGACAGGGGAGCAGGGATGGCTACACCTTC.

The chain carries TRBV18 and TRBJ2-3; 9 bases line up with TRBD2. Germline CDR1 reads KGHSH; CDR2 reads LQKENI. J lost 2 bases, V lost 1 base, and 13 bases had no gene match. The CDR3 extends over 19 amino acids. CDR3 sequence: CASSPQIAGATALTDTQYF. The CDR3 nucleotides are TGTGCCAGCTCACCACAAATAGCGGGGGCCACAGCCCTCACAGATACGCAGTATTTT. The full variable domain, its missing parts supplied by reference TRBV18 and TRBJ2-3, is NAGVMQNPRHLVRRRGQEARLRCSPMKGHSHVYWYRQLPEEGLKFMVYLQKENIIDESGMPKERFSAEFPKEGPSILRIQQVVRGDSAAYFCASSPQIAGATALTDTQYFGPGTRLTVL.

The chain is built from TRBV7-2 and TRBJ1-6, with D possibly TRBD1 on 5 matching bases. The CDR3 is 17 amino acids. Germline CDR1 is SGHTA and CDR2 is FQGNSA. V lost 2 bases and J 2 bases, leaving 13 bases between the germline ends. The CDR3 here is CASSLSDSPAYNSPLHF. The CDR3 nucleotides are TGTGCCAGCAGCTTATCCGACAGCCCAGCCTATAATTCACCCCTCCACTTT.

CDR3 in DNA: TGTGCCAGCAGCGTTACCGGGACAGGGGACGCTTTCTTT. It encodes CASSVTGTGDAFF. The V and J genes are TRBV6-5 and TRBJ1-1; 10 bases line up with TRBD1. The CDR3 runs to 13 residues. The V and J ends lost 6 bases and 11 bases, in that order; junction bases with no gene match: 9. Germline V CDR1 and CDR2: MNHEY, SVGAGI.

CDR3 DNA: TGTGCCAGCAGCTTAGGCTTGGTACAGGGGTACACCGGGGAGCTGTTTTTT. As protein: CASSLGLVQGYTGELFF. The chain is built from TRBV7-3 and TRBJ2-2; 7 bases are shared with TRBD1. Germline V gene lookup returns CDR1 SGHTA and CDR2 FQGTGA. With V trimmed by 2 bases and J by 3 bases, 9 bases remained unmatched. CDR3 length equals 17 residues.